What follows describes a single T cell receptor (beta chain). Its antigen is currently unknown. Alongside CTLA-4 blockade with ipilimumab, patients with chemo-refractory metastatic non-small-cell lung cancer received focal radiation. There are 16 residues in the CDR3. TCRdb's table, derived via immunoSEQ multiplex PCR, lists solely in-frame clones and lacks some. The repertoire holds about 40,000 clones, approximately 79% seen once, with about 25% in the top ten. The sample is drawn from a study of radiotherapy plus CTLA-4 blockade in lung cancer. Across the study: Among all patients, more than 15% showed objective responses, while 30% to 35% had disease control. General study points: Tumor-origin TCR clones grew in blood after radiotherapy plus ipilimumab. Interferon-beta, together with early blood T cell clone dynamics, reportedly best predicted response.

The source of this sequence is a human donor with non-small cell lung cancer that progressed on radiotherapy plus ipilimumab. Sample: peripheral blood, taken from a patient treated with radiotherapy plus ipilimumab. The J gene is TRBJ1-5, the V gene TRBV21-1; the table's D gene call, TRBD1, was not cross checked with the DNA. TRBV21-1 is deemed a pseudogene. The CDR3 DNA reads TGTGCCAGCAAAAAAGGGGGCCGTGATAGCAATCAGCCCCAGCATTTT. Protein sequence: CASKKGGRDSNQPQHF.